The 27 T cell receptor beta chains below all came from one sample that was sequenced in a study of shared clonotypes between healthy human individuals. Produced via immunoSEQ multiplex PCR; TCRdb's table is partial and in-frame only. The sample shows some 2,400,000 clones, 90% to 96% of them seen only once. Input material: naive CD4+ T cells sorted from blood. Subset noted: CD45RA+ positively selected. The source is a man younger than 35 in good health.

The CDR3 nucleotides are TGCAGCGCCACCCAGTTCATGAACACTGAAGCTTTCTTT. This codes for CSATQFMNTEAFF. V is TRBV29-1 and J is TRBJ1-1; D gene uncertain. Per germline, CDR1 SQVTM and CDR2 ANQGSEA. The germline V and J ends were trimmed by 7 bases and 0 bases, with 12 bases remaining between them. The CDR3 contains 13 residues.

This clone occurred a few times. The chain uses TRBV6-5 and TRBJ1-2; possibly TRBD1 for D (6 bases). The CDR3 runs to 13 residues. Germline CDR1 MNHEY, CDR2 SVGAGI. The V gene lost 6 bases and the J gene lost 5 bases, with 13 bases spanning the gap. CDR3 nucleotide sequence: TGTGCCAGCAGCAACGGACAGTTATATGGCTACACCTTC. Protein sequence: CASSNGQLYGYTF.

The V gene is TRBV6-5, the J gene TRBJ2-7, with 7 nucleotides matching TRBD2. The CDR3 sequence is 13 residues long. Germline CDR1 is MNHEY and CDR2 is SVGAGI. V lost 5 bases to trimming and J lost 3 bases; unmatched junction nucleotides: 4. The CDR3 here is CASSSGANYEQYF. The DNA of the CDR3 is TGTGCCAGCAGTAGCGGGGCAAACTACGAGCAGTACTTC.

V and J are TRBV19 and TRBJ2-5; 12 bases line up with TRBD2. The CDR3 covers 14 residues. V lost 10 bases and J lost 0; bases outside the gene matches: 3. Germline CDR1 is LNHDA and CDR2 is SQIVND (reference sequence). The CDR3 bases are TGTGCCACGCGACTAGCGGGAGACCAAGAGACCCAGTACTTC. The encoded protein is CATRLAGDQETQYF.

This clone was detected only once. The sample has other DNA sequences that encode this CDR3 too. The J gene is TRBJ1-5, the V gene TRBV19; D gene ambiguous. The CDR3 runs to 13 residues. Trimming took 3 bases from V and 4 from J, leaving 7 bases between them. Looked up from germline, CDR1 is LNHDA and CDR2 is SQIVND (reference sequence). The CDR3 loop reads CASSISGNQPQHF. CDR3 nucleotide sequence: TGTGCCAGTAGTATTTCGGGGAATCAGCCCCAGCATTTT. The whole variable domain, remainder taken from reference TRBV19 and TRBJ1-5, is DGGITQSPKYLFRKEGQNVTLSCEQNLNHDAMYWYRQDPGQGLRLIYYSQIVNDFQKGDIAEGYSVSREKKESFPLTVTSAQKNPTAFYLCASSISGNQPQHFGDGTRLSIL.

This clone turned up a few times. Distinct nucleotide sequences in the sample also encode this CDR3. The rearrangement uses TRBV5-1 and TRBJ1-1; 8 bases agree with TRBD1. CDR1 and CDR2 from the germline V gene are SGHRS and YFSETQ. The CDR3 is made up of 15 amino acids. The ends lost 0 bases at V and 1 base at J; junction bases unmatched: 2. The CDR3, as DNA: TGCGCCAGCAGCTTGGATGGACAGGGGAACACTGAAGCTTTCTTT. It is translated as CASSLDGQGNTEAFF.

This rearrangement joins TRBV27 to TRBJ2-3; D is ambiguous. The CDR3 length is 11 residues. In germline, CDR1 is MNHEY, CDR2 SMNVEV (reference sequence). V shed 5 bases and J shed 6 bases, with 6 bases lying between them. In nucleotides, the CDR3 is TGTGCCAGCAGTAGGCGGGATACGCAGTATTTT. This sequence encodes CASSRRDTQYF.

The chain joins TRBV5-1 to TRBJ2-1; 8 bases agree with TRBD1. V dropped 5 bases and J dropped 0; count of bases not matched to a gene: 4. Germline CDR1 reads SGHRS; CDR2 reads YFSETQ. The CDR3 is 15 residues long. CDR3 coding DNA: TGCGCCAGCAGACGACAGGGGAGCTCCTACAATGAGCAGTTCTTC. Amino acid sequence: CASRRQGSSYNEQFF.

The gene calls are TRBV25-1 and TRBJ2-5; 7 nucleotides match TRBD2. With 6 bases clipped from V and 1 base from J, the junction kept 2 bases outside the gene matches. Germline-derived CDR1 and CDR2 are MGHDK and SYGVNS. This CDR3 spans 13 amino acids. The CDR3 protein is CASRGGTQETQYF. The CDR3 coding sequence is TGTGCCAGCAGGGGGGGGACCCAAGAGACCCAGTACTTC.

The chain couples TRBV27 to TRBJ2-1, with TRBD2 identical over 8 bases. CDR3 length equals 15 residues. After removal of 6 bases from V and 7 bases from J, the junction contained 11 bases not matched to a gene. Germline V gene lookup returns CDR1 MNHEY and CDR2 SMNVEV (reference sequence). CDR3 DNA: TGTGCCAGCAGATTAGCGGGACCAGCCTCGAATGAGCAGTTCTTC. Translated: CASRLAGPASNEQFF.

The CDR3 is CSTEGTGVDSYGYTF. Written as DNA, the CDR3 is TGCAGCACGGAGGGAACTGGGGTTGATTCCTATGGCTACACCTTC. The chain links TRBV29-1 to TRBJ1-2; D is uncertain. Trimming left V 8 bases short and J 4 bases short, with 23 bases between. The CDR3 spans 15 residues. Germline CDR1 SQVTM, CDR2 ANQGSEA.

V gene TRBV6-5 combines with J gene TRBJ2-7; D possibly corresponds to TRBD1 (6 bases). V was trimmed by 4 bases and J by 2 bases, leaving 18 bases between them. Per the germline V gene, CDR1 is MNHEY and CDR2 is SVGAGI. CDR3 length: 16 amino acids. The CDR3: CASSWQTGTSPYEQYF. For the CDR3, the DNA is TGTGCCAGCAGTTGGCAGACAGGCACGTCTCCCTACGAGCAGTACTTC.

With respect to this clone: The sample carries other DNA sequences with the same CDR3. J is TRBJ1-6 and V is TRBV19; no definite D call. CDR1 and CDR2 (germline): LNHDA, SQIVND (reference sequence). This CDR3 is 12 amino acids long. V lost 8 bases and J 7 bases, leaving 9 bases between the germline ends. The CDR3 sequence: CASRGGNSPLHF. The CDR3 bases are TGTGCCAGTCGGGGTGGCAATTCACCCCTCCACTTT.

This rearrangement joins TRBV2 to TRBJ1-2, with D perhaps TRBD1 (6 bases). CDR3 size: 13 residues. V gave up 5 bases and J gave up 4 bases, with 11 bases separating them. CDR1 and CDR2 (germline): SNHLY, FYNNEI. Here the CDR3 DNA reads TGTGCCAGCAGTTACGGACAGCCCTATGGCTACACCTTC. Protein sequence: CASSYGQPYGYTF. The entire variable domain, with the rest obtained from reference TRBV2 and TRBJ1-2, is as follows: EPEVTQTPSHQVTQMGQEVILRCVPISNHLYFYWYRQILGQKVEFLVSFYNNEISEKSEIFDDQFSVERPDGSNFTLKIRSTKLEDSAMYFCASSYGQPYGYTFGSGTRLTVV.

This clone was observed a single time. The chain combines TRBV5-1 with TRBJ2-5; D remains ambiguous. This CDR3 contains 14 residues. Germline V gene data show CDR1 as SGHRS and CDR2 as YFSETQ. V was trimmed by 0 bases and J by 4 bases, leaving 10 bases between them. The CDR3 spells CASSLGKDPETQYF. The CDR3 coding sequence is TGCGCCAGCAGCTTGGGTAAGGATCCAGAGACCCAGTACTTC.

The chain employs TRBV18 and TRBJ2-1, with TRBD1 identical over 9 bases. This CDR3 is 13 amino acids long. From germline, CDR1 is KGHSH and CDR2 LQKENI. Trimming took 5 bases from V and 9 from J; bases not matched to a gene: 5. CDR3 protein: CASSSGTGSEQFF. The CDR3 DNA reads TGTGCCAGCTCATCCGGGACAGGGAGTGAGCAGTTCTTC. The variable domain in full, with the rest retrieved from reference TRBV18 and TRBJ2-1, is NAGVMQNPRHLVRRRGQEARLRCSPMKGHSHVYWYRQLPEEGLKFMVYLQKENIIDESGMPKERFSAEFPKEGPSILRIQQVVRGDSAAYFCASSSGTGSEQFFGPGTRLTVL.

The chain employs TRBV25-1 and TRBJ2-2; TRBD2 aligns across 8 bases. Trimming took 3 bases from V and 6 from J; bases not matched to a gene: 12. The CDR3 loop spans 17 amino acids. In germline, CDR1 is MGHDK, CDR2 SYGVNS. The CDR3 DNA is TGTGCCAGCAGTGAGCGGCCGGGACTAGGAATGGCCGGGGAGCTGTTTTTT. Its translation: CASSERPGLGMAGELFF. Based on the CDR3 plus reference TRBV25-1 and TRBJ2-2, the full variable domain is EADIYQTPRYLVIGTGKKITLECSQTMGHDKMYWYQQDPGMELHLIHYSYGVNSTEKGDLSSESTVSRIRTEHFPLTLESARPSHTSQYLCASSERPGLGMAGELFFGEGSRLTVL.

This CDR3 reads CAISESGLGQGTDTQYF. In DNA form, the CDR3 reads TGTGCCATCAGTGAGTCCGGATTAGGGCAGGGGACAGATACGCAGTATTTT. The chain links TRBV10-3 to TRBJ2-3, with D perhaps TRBD1 (6 bases). V lost 0 bases, J lost 3 bases, and 16 bases lay in between. Looked up from germline, CDR1 is ENHRY and CDR2 is SYGVKD. The CDR3 sequence is 17 residues long.

V usage is TRBV30 and J usage is TRBJ2-7; perhaps D is TRBD1 or TRBD2 (5 bases each). The CDR3 has 17 amino acids. The V gene lost 0 bases and the J gene lost 4 bases, with 22 bases spanning the gap. Looked up from germline, CDR1 is GTSNPN and CDR2 is SVGIG (reference sequence). CDR3 nucleotide sequence: TGTGCCTGGAGTGTACGGCTCGGGGCTAGTGTGGATTACGAGCAGTACTTC. Protein: CAWSVRLGASVDYEQYF.

The rearrangement links TRBV28 to TRBJ2-2; D unresolved. This CDR3 is built from 14 residues. Germline V CDR1 and CDR2: MDHEN, SYDVKM. The ends were cut back, 2 bases at V and 10 bases at J, with 14 bases in the middle. CDR3 protein: CASSLGQVSLELFF. In nucleotides, the CDR3 is TGTGCCAGCAGTTTAGGGCAGGTCTCGTTGGAGCTGTTTTTT.

For this clone: The sample holds other DNA sequences that translate to the same CDR3. The rearrangement links TRBV5-1 to TRBJ1-1; maybe TRBD1 (6 bases). The CDR3 sequence is 14 residues long. Germline loops: CDR1 SGHRS, CDR2 YFSETQ. Between the trimmed V and J ends, which lost 4 bases and 4 bases, there was a span of 14 bases. The chain's CDR3 is CASSLQGQGTEAFF. CDR3 DNA sequence: TGCGCCAGCAGCCTACAGGGTCAGGGCACTGAAGCTTTCTTT. The entire variable domain, with the rest obtained from reference TRBV5-1 and TRBJ1-1, is as follows: KAGVTQTPRYLIKTRGQQVTLSCSPISGHRSVSWYQQTPGQGLQFLFEYFSETQRNKGNFPGRFSGRQFSNSRSEMNVSTLELGDSALYLCASSLQGQGTEAFFGQGTRLTVV.

DNA for the CDR3: TGTGCCAGCAGTTTAGTCGGCCCCGTGCGGACCACTGAAGCTTTCTTT. Translation gives CASSLVGPVRTTEAFF. The chain recombines TRBV28 with TRBJ1-1, with D unresolved. Germline CDR1 and CDR2: MDHEN and SYDVKM. The V end was cut by 2 bases, the J end by 4 bases, with 17 bases between. The CDR3 covers 16 residues.

V usage is TRBV19 and J usage is TRBJ2-2, with TRBD1 identical over 9 bases. The V segment lost 4 bases and the J segment 6 bases; nucleotides outside the gene matches: 6. Germline values: CDR1 LNHDA, CDR2 SQIVND (reference sequence). The CDR3 runs 15 residues. CDR3 sequence reads: CASSTRDRVAGELFF. The CDR3 DNA is TGTGCCAGTAGTACCCGGGACAGGGTCGCCGGGGAGCTGTTTTTT.

The CDR3 nucleotides are TGTGCCAGCAGCGTCCTAGCCGGGGAGACCCAGTACTTC. Translation gives CASSVLAGETQYF. The chain is built from TRBV9 and TRBJ2-5, with a tentative D call TRBD2 (5 bases). Germline-derived CDR1 and CDR2 are SGDLS and YYNGEE. CDR3 length: 13 residues. The ends were cut back, 2 bases at V and 5 bases at J, with 10 bases in the middle.

Note on this clone: The sample contains more than one DNA sequence encoding this CDR3. The CDR3 region has the DNA TGCGCCAGCAGCTTGGTTCAGACTAGCACAGATACGCAGTATTTT. This encodes CASSLVQTSTDTQYF. The chain joins TRBV5-1 to TRBJ2-3; D is unresolved. The CDR3 has 15 amino acids. Trimming pared 0 bases from V and 0 bases from J, leaving 8 bases between. Germline assignment: CDR1 SGHRS and CDR2 YFSETQ.

The chain combines TRBV7-9 with TRBJ2-5; 10 bases align to TRBD2. This CDR3 spans 17 amino acids. V was clipped by 1 base and J by 5 bases; unmatched bases: 10. CDR1 and CDR2 (germline): SEHNR, FQNEAQ (reference sequence). DNA of the CDR3: TGTGCCAGCAGCTTAGAAGTCCTAGCGGGAGTGGGGGAGACCCAGTACTTC. It translates to CASSLEVLAGVGETQYF.

Only a few counts were recorded for this clone. The CDR3 spells CASGYTSSSYNSPLHF. Here the CDR3 DNA reads TGTGCTAGTGGTTATACCTCCAGCTCCTATAATTCACCCCTCCACTTT. The rearrangement joins TRBV12-5 to TRBJ1-6, with unresolved D. The V end lost 4 bases, the J end lost 0 bases, and 10 bases lay between the germline ends. This CDR3 region has 16 residues. Germline V lookup: CDR1 LGHNT, CDR2 FRNRAP.